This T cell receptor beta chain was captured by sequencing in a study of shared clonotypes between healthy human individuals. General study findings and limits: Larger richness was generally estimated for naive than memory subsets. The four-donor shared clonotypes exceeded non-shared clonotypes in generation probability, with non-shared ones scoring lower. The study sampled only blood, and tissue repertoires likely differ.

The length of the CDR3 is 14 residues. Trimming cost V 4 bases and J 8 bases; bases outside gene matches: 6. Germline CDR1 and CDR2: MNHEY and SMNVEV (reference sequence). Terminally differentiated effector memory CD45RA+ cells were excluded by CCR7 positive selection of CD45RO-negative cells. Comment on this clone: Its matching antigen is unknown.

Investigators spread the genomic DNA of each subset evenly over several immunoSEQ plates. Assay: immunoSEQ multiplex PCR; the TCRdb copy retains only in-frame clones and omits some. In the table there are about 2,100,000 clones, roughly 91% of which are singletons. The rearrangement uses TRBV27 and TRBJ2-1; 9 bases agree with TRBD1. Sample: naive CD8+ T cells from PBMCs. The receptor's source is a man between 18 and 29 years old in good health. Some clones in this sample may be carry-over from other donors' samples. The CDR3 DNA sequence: TGTGCCAGCAGTTCACGGACAGGGGCCCATGAGCAGTTCTTC. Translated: CASSSRTGAHEQFF.